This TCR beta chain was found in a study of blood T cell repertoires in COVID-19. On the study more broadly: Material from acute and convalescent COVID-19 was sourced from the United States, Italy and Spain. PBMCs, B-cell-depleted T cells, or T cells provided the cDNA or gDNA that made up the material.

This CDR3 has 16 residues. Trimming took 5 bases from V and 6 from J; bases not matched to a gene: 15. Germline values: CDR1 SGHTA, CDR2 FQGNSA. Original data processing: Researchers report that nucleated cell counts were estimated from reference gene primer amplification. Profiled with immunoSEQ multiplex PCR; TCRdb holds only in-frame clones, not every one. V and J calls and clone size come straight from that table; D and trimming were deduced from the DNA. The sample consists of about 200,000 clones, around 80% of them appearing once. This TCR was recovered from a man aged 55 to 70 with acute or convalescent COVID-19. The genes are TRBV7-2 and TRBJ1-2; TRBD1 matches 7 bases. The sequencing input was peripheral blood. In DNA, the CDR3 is TGTGCCAGCAGCGGGAGGTACCCCGACAGGGATAATGGCTACACCTTC. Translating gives CASSGRYPDRDNGYTF.